Listed below are T cell receptor beta chains from one sample, sequenced in a study of blood T cell repertoires in COVID-19. The repertoire was sequenced with immunoSEQ multiplex PCR; TCRdb's copy has only in-frame clones and lacks some. The table shows roughly 410,000 clones, with approximately 89% occurring only once. Sample: peripheral blood. The receptors originated from a woman between 55 and 75 years old with COVID-19, enrolled during active disease. Each CDR3 is given with its conserved first and last residue. D genes are given only for firm matches. The size entry is marked missing in some rows and otherwise reads once, few, many or a size class.

d_call	clone_size	v_call	j_call	cdr3_nt	cdr3_aa
-	-	TRBV6-1	TRBJ1-2	TGTGCCAGCAGTGAACAGGGCGGAACCTATGGCTACACCTTC	CASSEQGGTYGYTF
-	-	TRBV5-6	TRBJ1-1	TGTGCCAGCAGCTTGGTGGGGAGGACGACTGAAGCTTTCTTT	CASSLVGRTTEAFF
-	-	TRBV27	TRBJ1-1	TGTGCCAGCAGTTTATCTCGGTCGAACACTGAAGCTTTCTTT	CASSLSRSNTEAFF
-	-	TRBV6-5	TRBJ2-7	TGTGCCAGCAGGGGGTGGGGCAGCTCCTACGAGCAGTACTTC	CASRGWGSSYEQYF
TRBD1	-	TRBV19	TRBJ2-6	TGTGCCAGTAGTTTCCCAGGGGGTACTGGGGCCAACGTCCTGACTTTC	CASSFPGGTGANVLTF
-	-	TRBV2	TRBJ1-1	TGTGCCAGCAGCCCACAGGGTTTGGTGGCTGAAGCTTTCTTT	CASSPQGLVAEAFF
TRBD1	-	TRBV11-2	TRBJ2-3	TGTGCCAGCAGCGGGGGACAGGGGGTCACAGATACGCAGTATTTT	CASSGGQGVTDTQYF
-	-	TRBV5-1	TRBJ1-2	TGCGCCAGCAGCTTGGCGCCAGAATATGGCTACACCTTC	CASSLAPEYGYTF
-	-	TRBV7-2	TRBJ2-3	TGTGCCAGCAGCTCAGGGATCACAGATACGCAGTATTTT	CASSSGITDTQYF
-	-	TRBV7-9	TRBJ1-5	TGTGCCAGCAGCTTAGGAGATACGGGAGATCAGCCCCAGCATTTT	CASSLGDTGDQPQHF
TRBD2	few	TRBV7-8	TRBJ2-5	TGTGCCAGCAGCTCCCCTATGGGAGGGGCTTCCCAAGAGACCCAGTACTTC	CASSSPMGGASQETQYF
-	-	TRBV3-1/TRBV3-2	TRBJ1-1	TGTGCCAGCAGCCAAGGCGATGCGGTTAGAGAAGCTTTCTTT	CASSQGDAVREAFF
-	-	TRBV6-1	TRBJ2-1	TGTGCCAGCAGTGAAGTGGTGGGGGGGCCCTACAATGAGCAGTTCTTC	CASSEVVGGPYNEQFF
TRBD1	-	TRBV5-4	TRBJ1-3	TGTGCCAGCAGCACTCGGACAGGGGCGATCTCTGGAAACACCATATATTTT	CASSTRTGAISGNTIYF
TRBD1	-	TRBV7-9	TRBJ2-3	TGTGCCAGCAGCCCCCGACAGGGTAGAGATACGCAGTATTTT	CASSPRQGRDTQYF
-	-	TRBV2	TRBJ2-7	TGTGCCAGCAGTGAAAAGCCCGAGCAGTACTTC	CASSEKPEQYF
-	-	TRBV2	TRBJ1-1	TGTGCCAGCAGTGATCTATTGGGGGGACGCGCTGAAGCTTTCTTT	CASSDLLGGRAEAFF
TRBD1	-	TRBV6-5	TRBJ2-3	TGTGCCAGCAGTCCAGGGGGCCTACGTACAGATACGCAGTATTTT	CASSPGGLRTDTQYF
-	-	TRBV5-1	TRBJ1-2	TGCGCCAGCAGCTTGGGCGATGTGTCGAGTGGCTACACCTTC	CASSLGDVSSGYTF
TRBD2	-	TRBV4-2	TRBJ2-3	TGTGCCAGCAGCCACCCTAGCGGGGGGGCCGCAGATACGCAGTATTTT	CASSHPSGGAADTQYF
TRBD1	-	TRBV15	TRBJ2-3	TGTGCCACCAGCAGAAATACTCAGGGGGTGCAAGATACGCAGTATTTT	CATSRNTQGVQDTQYF
-	-	TRBV24-1	TRBJ1-2	TGTGCCACCAGCAACAGGGTGAGCGATGGCTACACCTTC	CATSNRVSDGYTF
-	once	TRBV3-1/TRBV3-2	TRBJ1-2	TGTGCCAGCAGCTCCAACGCGGCCAACTATGGCTACACCTTC	CASSSNAANYGYTF
-	once	TRBV3-1/TRBV3-2	TRBJ1-1	TGTGCCAGCAGCCAAAGGGGGGGGAACACTGAAGCTTTCTTT	CASSQRGGNTEAFF
-	-	TRBV10-1	TRBJ2-1	TGCGCCAGCAGTGATAGCAGGGGGGCCAATGAGCAGTTCTTC	CASSDSRGANEQFF
-	-	TRBV7-2	TRBJ1-4	TGTGCCAGCAGCCCCATCGTCGGGGGAGATGAAAAACTGTTTTTT	CASSPIVGGDEKLFF
TRBD2	-	TRBV14	TRBJ2-3	TGTGCCAGCAGCCACCCCCTAGCGGGGGGGCCCGCAGATACGCAGTATTTT	CASSHPLAGGPADTQYF
-	-	TRBV4-1	TRBJ1-1	TGCGCCAGCAGCCAACCAAGACAGAGTAAGAACACTGAAGCTTTCTTT	CASSQPRQSKNTEAFF
-	once	TRBV11-2	TRBJ2-7	TGTGCCAGCAGCTTAGGTCGCGAGCAGTACTTC	CASSLGREQYF
TRBD1	-	TRBV7-6	TRBJ2-7	TGTGCCAGCAGCTTAGAGACAGGGGGCTGGGGCGAGCAGTACTTC	CASSLETGGWGEQYF
TRBD2	-	TRBV7-2	TRBJ2-7	TGTGCCAGCAGCTTACTGGGGACTAGCTCCTACGAGCAGTACTTC	CASSLLGTSSYEQYF
-	-	TRBV7-9	TRBJ2-3	TGTGCCAGCAGCTTAATGGGACTCAGCACAGATACGCAGTATTTT	CASSLMGLSTDTQYF
TRBD1	-	TRBV30	TRBJ1-3	TGTGCCTGGAGGGGACAGCGAAACACCATATATTTT	CAWRGQRNTIYF
TRBD2	-	TRBV18	TRBJ2-5	TGTGCCAGCTCAAAACTAGCGGGGGAGGAGACCCAGTACTTC	CASSKLAGEETQYF
TRBD1	-	TRBV5-8	TRBJ2-7	TGTGCCAGCAGCTTGTACCCAGGGGGCCTCGGGGAGCAGTACTTC	CASSLYPGGLGEQYF
TRBD1	-	TRBV6-5	TRBJ2-2	TGTGCCAGCAGTTCAGACAGGGGCTCGAACACCGGGGAGCTGTTTTTT	CASSSDRGSNTGELFF
TRBD1	-	TRBV7-9	TRBJ1-2	TGTGCCAGCAGCTTTTGGGACAGGGCGGGTCATGGCTACACCTTC	CASSFWDRAGHGYTF
-	-	TRBV6-6	TRBJ1-1	TGTGCCAGCACCGCCACGGGAAGTAGGGCTTTCTTT	CASTATGSRAFF
-	few	TRBV27	TRBJ2-7	TGTGCCAGCAGGCGGACAGCAGGCCCCTACGAGCAGTACTTC	CASRRTAGPYEQYF
-	-	TRBV4-2	TRBJ2-2	TGTGCCAGCAGCCAAGTGAGGGCAGGGGAGGGTACCGGGGAGCTGTTTTTT	CASSQVRAGEGTGELFF
TRBD2	-	TRBV2	TRBJ2-7	TGTGCCAGCAAGACTAGCGGGGCGTCCTACGAGCAGTACTTC	CASKTSGASYEQYF
-	-	TRBV20-1	TRBJ2-5	TGCAGTGCTAGAGGAAGCGAGACCCAGTACTTC	CSARGSETQYF
TRBD1	-	TRBV12-3/TRBV12-4	TRBJ2-1	TGTGCCAGCAGCCCGGGACAGATTAATGAGCAGTTCTTC	CASSPGQINEQFF
TRBD1	-	TRBV19	TRBJ1-1	TGTGCCAGTAGTAGAAGACAGGGGCTTAATGAAGCTTTCTTT	CASSRRQGLNEAFF
TRBD2	-	TRBV27	TRBJ2-4	TGTGCCAGCAGTTTAGCGGCTAGCGGGGGTCCCAAAAACATTCAGTACTTC	CASSLAASGGPKNIQYF
TRBD1	few	TRBV7-8	TRBJ1-5	TGTGCCAGCAGTCTTCAGGGGGCGAACAATCAGCCCCAGCATTTT	CASSLQGANNQPQHF
-	-	TRBV28	TRBJ2-7	TGTGCCAGCAGCTTCTCAGGGGCCAGTGATTACGAGCAGTACTTC	CASSFSGASDYEQYF
-	-	TRBV6-5	TRBJ1-1	TGTGCCACCCTGGAGGGATGGGGCACTGAAGCTTTCTTT	CATLEGWGTEAFF
-	few	TRBV4-2	TRBJ2-1	TGTGCCAGCAGCACAGATCGGGGGAGCTCCTACAATGAGCAGTTCTTC	CASSTDRGSSYNEQFF
-	-	TRBV5-1	TRBJ1-1	TGCGCCAGCAGCTTAAATTCTAACACTGAAGCTTTCTTT	CASSLNSNTEAFF
-	-	TRBV28	TRBJ2-3	TGTGCCAGCAGTTTCAGGAAGGGGAGCACAGATACGCAGTATTTT	CASSFRKGSTDTQYF